A single sample is the source of the 3 T cell receptor beta chains below, sequenced in a study of T-cell reconstitution after alpha-beta-depleted transplantation in children. Unique molecular identifiers were built into the TCRbeta library. TCRdb reprocessed the PCR reads with MiXCR, giving one entry per CDR3 protein. This sample has more than 85,000 distinct CDR3 sequences; about 8% occur once, and the top ten carry about 15%. The sample was PBMCs, taken before TCRalphabeta/CD19-depleted stem cell transplant. These receptors were taken from a boy aged 2-15 years with acute lymphoblastic leukemia, due to receive a stem cell transplant.

This clonotype was counted between two and nine times. This rearrangement joins TRBV20-1 to TRBJ2-3; D might be TRBD2 (6 bases). This CDR3 contains 10 residues. The V end was cut by 5 bases, the J end by 6 bases, with 6 bases between. Germline V gives CDR1 DFQATT, CDR2 SNEGSKA (reference sequence). The CDR3 protein is CSAGGDTQYF. In nucleotides, the CDR3 is TGCAGTGCTGGGGGGGATACGCAGTATTTT.

This sequence joins TRBV12-3 or TRBV12-4 and TRBJ2-3; 15 bases are a match to TRBD2. Trimming removed 2 bases from V and 0 bases from J; junction bases left unmatched: 9. The CDR3 extends over 20 amino acids. CDR3 sequence (DNA): TGTGCCAGCAGTTTAAGGGGACTAGCGGGGGGCCCCTCTAGCACAGATACGCAGTATTTT. It yields the protein CASSLRGLAGGPSSTDTQYF.

This clonotype was seen at least ten times. This chain uses TRBV7-2 with TRBJ2-7, with a tentative D call TRBD2 (5 bases). This CDR3 contains 13 residues. V gave up 5 bases and J gave up 3 bases, with 11 bases separating them. CDR1 SGHTA and CDR2 FQGNSA come from the germline V gene. The CDR3 nucleotides read TGTGCCAGCAGCGTTCTAGCTTTCTACGAGCAGTACTTC. Its translation: CASSVLAFYEQYF. Together with reference TRBV7-2 and TRBJ2-7, the CDR3 gives the full variable domain: GAGVSQSPSNKVTEKGKDVELRCDPISGHTALYWYRQSLGQGLEFLIYFQGNSAPDKSGLPSDRFSAERTGGSVSTLTIQRTQQEDSAVYLCASSVLAFYEQYFGPGTRLTVT.